This T cell receptor (beta chain) was recorded in a study of blood T cells in healthy people across ages. CDR3 size: 12 residues. Trimming removed 6 bases from V and 4 bases from J; junction bases left unmatched: 4. CDR1 is SQVTM, CDR2 ANQGSEA, per germline. Alongside a J-beta primer mix, a sample-barcoded 5' primer served in a second PCR lasting about 7 to 12 cycles. Each sample provided no less than 2.5 million CDR3-containing paired-end reads. TCRdb reprocessed the 5' RACE reads with MiXCR, giving one entry per CDR3 protein. There are under 1,000,000 distinct CDR3 sequences in the sample; under 40% occur only once, and over 10% lies in the top ten. PBMCs were isolated at a quantity of at least 7 million per sample. Every sample gave at least 5 micrograms of total RNA when it was extracted. This clonotype appeared a few times.

The sequence was collected from a man between 18 and 29 years old in good health. The chain carries TRBV29-1 and TRBJ1-1; TRBD1 aligns across 8 bases. Source material: blood. This CDR3 reads CSVDTGGTEAFF. CDR3 DNA sequence: TGCAGCGTAGACACAGGGGGCACTGAAGCTTTCTTT.